This T cell receptor (beta chain) is drawn from a study of T cells in Graves' hyperthyroidism and ophthalmopathy (dated by TCRdb to about 2019). Some background on the complete study: Peripheral blood was collected at initial diagnosis, before any treatment. TCR Vbeta CDR3 sequencing of 120 to 150 peripheral blood samples (about 45 ophthalmopathy, 75 or so hyperthyroidism and roughly 17 progressor patients) is reported in the paper. To identify distinguishing TCR V-J signatures, a discovery cohort of about a hundred patients was used, comprising fewer than 45 with Graves' ophthalmopathy and approximately 58 with stable Graves' hyperthyroidism. Prospective prediction of ophthalmopathy was tested in an independent validation cohort consisting of some 20 hyperthyroidism patients and over 15 patients who later progressed to ophthalmopathy. After sampling, hyperthyroidism patients received methimazole starting at 30 mg daily, and ophthalmopathy patients received high-dose intravenous methylprednisolone. The 90 or so discovery patients were randomly split 7:3 into training and test sets. Thyroid tissue and blood T-cell repertoires from over 5 Graves' hyperthyroidism patients were also compared in the study.

This clonotype occurred many times. The specificity of this receptor is unknown. Per-nucleotide qualities are absent, and no much larger clonotype sits a single base away. The paper's findings and limits, for the study overall: In cross-validation, a model built on a 13 V-J signature told ophthalmopathy apart from stable hyperthyroidism with under 90% sensitivity and approximately 81% specificity, and in testing the same model reached 80%/75%. Most expanded thyroid clonotypes (frequency above 0.001) were also detected in blood, suggesting blood repertoires may reflect thyroid immune responses. In validation, progression to ophthalmopathy was predicted by the model with 70% to 71% sensitivity and under 85% specificity, a median of about 6.4 months before onset. No statistical method was used to fix the sample size in advance, and group allocation was not hidden from the investigators.

The TCR beta CDR3 regions were amplified from RNA transcripts. The TCR CDR3 was subjected to a first round of RT-PCR using the HTBI primer set and the Qiagen OneStep RT-PCR kit. Libraries were constructed in a second round of multiplex PCR, after which size selection and purification were performed. The libraries were sequenced on an Illumina HiSeq2000 using paired-end 100 bp reads. Per the original workflow: SOAPnuke was used to process the raw data, removing reads that contained adapters or uncalled bases, had a mean Phred below 15, or lacked an exact match to the constant primer or identifier. COPE v1.2.5 was used to merge the high-quality paired reads, and each unique nucleotide sequence was defined as a clonotype. MiTCR v1.1 was used to align the clonotypes against IMGT TRBV, TRBD and TRBJ reference segments. Only V-J combinations with frequency above 0.0001, covering about 99% of repertoires, were analysed. A TCS score was defined as the ratio of F50 (clonal expansion) to E x V (chaos), with BLOSUM62-based TCRdist applied between CDR3 peptides within each V-J. Welch's t-statistics and random forest reduced 450 to 600 V-J features to some 14, which were used in a naive Bayes classifier (R e1071). The Morisita-Horn index was used to measure how similar the thyroid and blood repertoires were. TCRdb cleaned the public reads at Q25 with fastp, built clones with MiXCR and kept in-frame beta chains. Every distinct CDR3 protein forms one entry, paired with its most common genes and DNA. TCRdb, not the original authors, processed these V and J calls. The sample records hundreds of thousands of distinct CDR3 sequences, 35% to 40% of which are singletons. 7.5% to 9.5% of the sample belongs to the ten largest clones.

Stable Graves' hyperthyroidism was defined as no progression to ophthalmopathy during 18 months of follow-up. Hyperthyroidism patients were aged 18 to 65 years and newly diagnosed, with disease duration of less than 2 months. The study excluded patients with uncontrolled infections, other autoimmune diseases, pregnancy or lactation. Diagnoses relied on clinical symptoms, serum thyroxine and TRAb, thyroid ultrasound and orbital computed tomography. PBMCs were separated from approximately 9.9 ml of fresh peripheral blood using Ficoll-Paque density gradient centrifugation. Total RNA was extracted using Trizol reagent, and RNA quality was assessed on an Agilent 2100 Bioanalyzer. V is pared back by 4 bases and J by 2 bases, with 18 bases lying between the germline termini. The CDR3, from cysteine to phenylalanine, totals 15 residues. Only the CDR3 part of the read is kept: 45 bases, read in frame from the first base. Looking up the germline V gene yields CDR1 SQVTM and CDR2 ANQGSEA.

The material sequenced was blood. This TCR came from a man younger than 30 with Graves' hyperthyroidism. The chain is encoded by TRBV29-1 joined to TRBJ2-7; the D gene remains uncertain. Here the CDR3 is given as CSVVGYKERTYEQYF. The DNA sequence is as follows: TGCAGCGTTGTGGGTTATAAGGAGAGGACCTACGAGCAGTACTTC.